This T cell receptor beta chain comes out of a study of shared clonotypes between healthy human individuals. A note on this clone: Its target is unknown.

Overall study findings and caveats: How much donors shared clonotypes was expected to be affected by sequencing depth.

The trim removed 6 bases at V and 5 bases at J, leaving 6 bases unmatched. CDR1 is SQVTM and CDR2 is ANQGSEA in the germline V gene. The CDR3 is made up of 13 amino acids. Sequencing on ten immunoSEQ deep assay plates was performed for unsorted PBMC DNA. Source study methods: Junction-only sequences produced by ImmunoSEQ had no quality scores, so filtering differed. TCRdb's table, derived via immunoSEQ multiplex PCR, lists solely in-frame clones and lacks some. The DNA was the basis for D and trimming; V, J and clone size are from that table. The sample has roughly 500,000 clones, over 65% seen once. The chain uses TRBV29-1 and TRBJ1-5, with 8 bases identical to TRBD1. The origin of this receptor is a middle-aged woman in good health. Some clones in this sample may be carry-over from other donors' samples. The material sequenced was PBMCs. For the CDR3, the DNA is TGCAGCGTGAGGACAGGGTCCGATCAGCCCCAGCATTTT. Protein sequence: CSVRTGSDQPQHF.